The T cell receptor (beta chain) described here comes from a study of shared clonotypes between healthy human individuals. Study-wide results and caveats: Compared with clonotypes that all four donors shared, non-shared clonotypes had lower generation probabilities. Some naive CD4 clonotypes, about 5.5%, turned up in common across a handful of donors.

Note on this clone: The target antigen is unknown.

Losses at the gene ends were 1 base for V and 8 bases for J; bases not matched to a gene: 14. The CDR3 length is 17 residues. Germline CDR1 GTSNPN, CDR2 SVGIG (reference sequence). At deep level, the assay was performed. Source study methods: ImmunoSEQ output lacked quality scores and full-length reads, limiting matched filtering. Repertoires were generated with immunoSEQ multiplex PCR, while TCRdb's copy carries only in-frame clones and drops some. For V, J and clone size, that table is used; D and trimming come from the DNA. The table lists a few hundred thousand clones, about 96% of them singletons, with about 0.34% in the top ten.

The genes are TRBV30 and TRBJ2-5; TRBD2 matches 12 bases. This clonotype was sampled from a man aged 30-40 years in good health. What was sequenced was memory CD8+ T cells sorted from blood. Subset here: CD45RO+ cells pooled with CCR7-negative TemRA cells. CDR3 DNA sequence: TGTGCCTGGAGTGGCAAAGTTCGGGCTAGCGGGAGGGCCACCCAGTACTTC. Its protein is CAWSGKVRASGRATQYF.